The T cell receptor (beta chain) described here comes from a study of PD-1 blockade in classical Hodgkin lymphoma (dated by TCRdb to 2020 to 2021). For context, the study as a whole: Nivolumab dosing was 3 mg/kg intravenously every 2 weeks, continuing until either disease progression or unacceptable toxicity. To define a peripheral blood immune signature of response to PD-1 blockade in classical Hodgkin lymphoma, the study combined TCR beta sequencing with CyTOF. What the authors observed across the whole study: Lower diversity was observed in patients in whom nivolumab was started less than 1 year after ASCT, and these patients were excluded from later analyses so that confounding by immune reconstitution would be avoided. A significant rise by C4D1 was seen in CD4+ but not CD8+ TCR diversity (p=0.0027 vs p=0.16), with the rise being most apparent in complete responders (p=0.02). Newly diagnosed patients were reported to have lower baseline TCR diversity than healthy donors, and relapsed/refractory patients were reported to have lower baseline TCR diversity still. Only a single clinical trial cohort was studied, and what caused the repertoire differences, possibly disease activity or prior therapy, remained undefined. Trial patients achieving complete response had baseline diversity similar to newly diagnosed patients, whereas partial responders and progressors had significantly lower diversity.

The time point label corresponds to: cycle 4 day 1 (C4D1), after six to seven weeks of nivolumab. All trial patients had relapsed after autologous stem cell transplantation, with cohorts A, B and C differing in prior brentuximab vedotin exposure. CD4+ T cells were purified from thawed PBMCs by magnetic negative selection with a Miltenyi CD4+ T cell isolation kit. A total of roughly 60 patients with relapsed/refractory classical Hodgkin lymphoma made up the trial cohort, and each patient's best overall response was complete response, partial response or progressive disease. Single-agent nivolumab was administered to trial patients in the multi-cohort phase II CheckMate 205 trial. An independent review committee assessed best overall response by applying the 2007 International Working Group response criteria. Trial PBMCs were collected immediately before nivolumab initiation (C1D1) and during therapy at cycle 2 day 1 and cycle 4 day 1. After peripheral blood was drawn into 8 mL Vacutainer Cell Preparation Tubes, PBMCs were isolated by centrifugation and then cryopreserved. Purified CD4+ and CD8+ fractions were prepared only for cases with an additional available PBMC sample. On LS columns in a quadroMACS separator, the magnetically labelled cells were depleted, and the flow-through was collected as the purified fraction.

Genomic DNA was extracted with the Qiagen DNeasy kit from unsorted PBMCs and from negatively selected CD4+ and CD8+ fractions. TCR beta CDR3 regions were subjected to amplification by immunoSEQ multiplex PCR with primers that anneal to V and J segments. A synthetic immune receptor repertoire was used to minimize amplification bias, and remaining bias was computationally removed after sequencing. Under the source paper's analysis protocol: Repertoire diversity was quantified as the Shannon entropy index using custom Python scripts. The unsorted, CD4+ and CD8+ repertoires were each analyzed separately, with the exception of combined analyses, where CD4+ and CD8+ sequences were merged in silico. Clonal expansion was defined as at least a 2-fold frequency increase after treatment relative to C1D1, with a pseudocount of 0.5 for undetected baseline clones. Clones with 0 or 1 copy at C1D1 were classified as singleton clones, and clones with 2 or more copies were classified as non-singleton clones. Clones expanded in unsorted samples were annotated as CD4+, CD8+ or unknown by matching protein sequences in sorted samples from the same patient. Diversity changes from C1D1 to C4D1 were tested in paired samples using Wilcoxon tests. TCRdb stores this immuneACCESS table with in-frame sequences only. Part of the clones is absent; in the studies checked, under half of the shortfall reflects unresolved V genes, and no reason is known for the rest. V, J and clone size reflect that table, while D and trimming were determined from the DNA. This sample comprises some 30,000 clones, 92% of them detected only once. Roughly 0.33% of the sample lies in the top ten.

Regarding this clone: Its target antigen remains unknown. No much larger clone is present one base from it, and per-base qualities are unavailable.

CDR1 and CDR2 (LNHDA, SQIVND) derive from the germline V gene (reference sequence). From its cysteine to its phenylalanine, the CDR3 spans 15 amino acids. Only CDR3 DNA is held: 45 bases, read in frame from base 1. V is reduced by 3 bases and J by 0 bases, leaving a spacing of 11 bases between them. The V gene is TRBV19 and the J gene is TRBJ2-5, and the D gene may be TRBD2, 5 bases matching. Sequencing was performed on CD4+ T cells from blood, taken before the fourth cycle of nivolumab. This sequence originates from a human donor with classical Hodgkin lymphoma. The CDR3 reads CASSMTPGNQETQYF. The DNA sequence is TGTGCCAGTAGTATGACCCCGGGGAACCAAGAGACCCAGTACTTC.